Each of the 17 T cell receptor beta chains below was sequenced from the same sample in a study of T-cell reconstitution after alpha-beta-depleted transplantation in children. Preparation of the TCRbeta library involved a method that used unique molecular identifiers. MiXCR, applied by TCRdb to the PCR reads, yields one record per CDR3 protein. The repertoire includes roughly 490,000 distinct CDR3 sequences, about 10% of them detected once, and about 15% sits in the top ten. Sequenced material: PBMCs, mostly from graft donor cells, taken 180 days after TCRalphabeta/CD19-depleted stem cell transplant. Every receptor here comes from a female patient between 2 and 10 years old who had a stem cell transplant for aplastic anemia, so the T cells may come from the graft donor.

The chain uses TRBV7-9 and TRBJ1-2; 9 nucleotides align to TRBD1. CDR3 size: 13 residues. The V and J ends lost 5 bases and 8 bases, in that order; junction bases with no gene match: 6. Germline CDR1 SEHNR, CDR2 FQNEAQ (reference sequence). CDR3 nucleotide sequence: TGTGCCAGCAGCAACACAGGGGGCGCCGGCTACACCTTC. The encoded protein is CASSNTGGAGYTF. The complete variable domain, with remaining parts taken from reference TRBV7-9 and TRBJ1-2, reads DTGVSQNPRHKITKRGQNVTFRCDPISEHNRLYWYRQTLGQGPEFLTYFQNEAQLEKSRLLSDRFSAERPKGSFSTLEIQRTEQGDSAMYLCASSNTGGAGYTFGSGTRLTVV.

This chain joins TRBV12-3 or TRBV12-4 and TRBJ1-1, with D possibly being TRBD1 (6 bases). The CDR3 is 15 residues long. V lost 5 bases to trimming and J lost 4 bases, with 17 bases between them. CDR3 sequence reads: CASSTMVKGGTEAFF. The CDR3 coding sequence is TGTGCCAGCAGTACCATGGTCAAGGGGGGCACTGAAGCTTTCTTT.

In this sample, this clonotype turned up many times. V gene TRBV27 combines with J gene TRBJ2-7, with D perhaps TRBD1 or TRBD2 (5 bases each). The CDR3 runs to 14 residues. From germline, CDR1 is MNHEY and CDR2 SMNVEV (reference sequence). The ends were cut back, 5 bases at V and 4 bases at J, with 15 bases in the middle. The CDR3 DNA sequence: TGTGCCAGCAGTCCCTCGGGGACCTCTTACGAGCAGTACGTC. Amino acid sequence: CASSPSGTSYEQYV.

The chain has TRBV7-2 and TRBJ2-1; 11 nucleotides match TRBD2. Germline loops: CDR1 SGHTA, CDR2 FQGNSA. With 0 bases clipped from V and 0 bases from J, the junction kept 7 bases outside the gene matches. CDR3 length equals 19 residues. CDR3 sequence: CASSLALLAGVASYNEQFF. The CDR3 coding sequence is TGTGCCAGCAGCTTAGCGTTACTAGCGGGAGTTGCCTCCTACAATGAGCAGTTCTTC.

The CDR3 here is CASSSGLAGVVTDTQYF. The CDR3 DNA reads as TGTGCCAGCAGTTCGGGACTAGCGGGAGTGGTGACAGATACGCAGTATTTT. This chain connects TRBV27 to TRBJ2-3, with 14 positions matching TRBD2. V was clipped by 4 bases and J by 3 bases; unmatched bases: 6. CDR3 length: 17 amino acids. The germline V gene has CDR1 MNHEY and CDR2 SMNVEV (reference sequence).

This clonotype was counted only a few times. The chain employs TRBV7-8 and TRBJ2-7, with 9 bases aligning to TRBD1. Germline assignment: CDR1 SGHVS and CDR2 FQNEAQ. The CDR3 totals 15 residues. The V and J ends lost 4 bases and 3 bases, in that order; junction bases with no gene match: 7. CDR3 nucleotide sequence: TGTGCCAGCAGCTCTGCCCGGGACAGGGACTACGAGCAGTACTTC. As protein: CASSSARDRDYEQYF.

Only a few counts were recorded for this clonotype. The V and J genes are TRBV11-3 and TRBJ2-3, with D unclear. Germline V lookup: CDR1 SGHNT, CDR2 YENEEA. Trimming pared 1 base from V and 1 base from J, leaving 6 bases between. The CDR3 consists of 14 residues. The DNA of the CDR3 is TGTGCCAGCAGCTTAGGTCACGGCACAGATACGCAGTATTTT. Translating gives CASSLGHGTDTQYF.

This clonotype was counted ten times or more. The gene calls are TRBV12-3 or TRBV12-4 and TRBJ2-5; 7 bases agree with TRBD2. The CDR3 has 14 amino acids. V shed 1 base and J 4 bases; nucleotides not matched to a gene: 3. The DNA for the CDR3 is TGTGCCAGCAGTTTAGGGGGAGGGTCAGAGACCCAGTACTTC. Translating gives CASSLGGGSETQYF.

This clonotype was seen more than once but under ten times. The CDR3 DNA reads TGTGCCAGCAGTCGGGTCGCCAGGGAAATTAGAAACATTCAGTACTTC. Protein: CASSRVAREIRNIQYF. This rearrangement joins TRBV5-6 to TRBJ2-4; TRBD1 is a possible D gene (5 bases). The CDR3 has 16 residues. The V gene lost 5 bases and the J gene lost 6 bases, with 21 bases spanning the gap. Germline V gene sequence: CDR1 SGHDT, CDR2 YYEEEE.

This clonotype was counted between two and nine times. The rearrangement uses TRBV13 and TRBJ1-5; TRBD1 agrees at 12 bases. This CDR3 is 16 amino acids long. Germline V gene lookup returns CDR1 PRHDT and CDR2 FYEKMQ (reference sequence). The ends lost 2 bases at V and 7 bases at J; junction bases unmatched: 6. CDR3 sequence: CASSLRDRGQRQPQHF. DNA for the CDR3: TGTGCCAGCAGCTTACGGGACAGGGGGCAGAGACAGCCCCAGCATTTT.

This clonotype appeared a few times. V usage is TRBV27 and J usage is TRBJ2-3, with TRBD2 identical over 10 bases. The germline V gene has CDR1 MNHEY and CDR2 SMNVEV (reference sequence). The CDR3 runs 16 residues. Unmatched junction bases numbered 8, after V lost 4 bases and J lost 4 bases. The chain's CDR3 is CASSSGLAVVADTQYF. The CDR3 DNA reads as TGTGCCAGCAGTTCCGGACTAGCGGTGGTGGCAGATACGCAGTATTTT.

This clonotype was seen only a few times. V and J are TRBV20-1 and TRBJ2-7; 9 nucleotides agree with TRBD2. The ends lost 1 base at V and 6 bases at J; junction bases unmatched: 13. CDR1 is DFQATT and CDR2 is SNEGSKA in the germline V gene (reference sequence). This CDR3 has 16 amino acids. CDR3 coding DNA: TGCAGTGCTAGAGTTAGGCCGGGACTAGCAGTGTCCGAGCAGTACTTC. Translated: CSARVRPGLAVSEQYF.

In this sample, this clonotype turned up many times. This rearrangement joins TRBV28 to TRBJ2-7, with 8 bases aligning to TRBD1. The CDR3 sequence is 14 residues long. The ends lost 2 bases at V and 4 bases at J; junction bases unmatched: 4. Germline-derived CDR1 and CDR2 are MDHEN and SYDVKM. The CDR3 bases are TGTGCCAGCAGTTTACGGCGGACAGGGTACGAGCAGTACTTC. Its protein product is CASSLRRTGYEQYF.

The chain employs TRBV15 and TRBJ2-5; 7 positions match TRBD1. Germline V gene lookup returns CDR1 LNHNV and CDR2 YYDKDF (reference sequence). V lost 5 bases, J lost 0 bases, and 9 bases stayed unmatched. The CDR3 runs 16 residues. Here the CDR3 reads CATSLDRAPNQETQYF. In DNA, the CDR3 is TGTGCCACCAGCCTCGACAGGGCACCCAACCAAGAGACCCAGTACTTC.

This chain links TRBV10-3 with TRBJ1-1, with D perhaps TRBD1 (6 bases). CDR3 size: 12 residues. Per the germline V gene, CDR1 is ENHRY and CDR2 is SYGVKD. Between the trimmed V and J ends, which lost 4 bases and 8 bases, there was a span of 11 bases. The CDR3 region is CAISVGQGEAFF. In nucleotides, the CDR3 is TGTGCCATCAGTGTGGGCCAGGGGGAAGCTTTCTTT.

This clonotype has more than one count but fewer than ten. The chain uses TRBV4-3 and TRBJ2-3; D tentatively reads TRBD1 or TRBD2 (5 bases each). Trimming removed 6 bases from V and 2 bases from J, with 18 bases in between. CDR1 and CDR2 (germline): LGHNA, YSLEER. There are 16 residues in the CDR3. CDR3 protein: CASSNRIARNTDTQYF. The DNA for the CDR3 is TGCGCCAGCAGTAACAGGATAGCGAGAAACACAGATACGCAGTATTTT.

The genes are TRBV4-2 and TRBJ1-4; D is ambiguous. Germline CDR1 LGHNA, CDR2 YNFKEQ. V shed 1 base and J shed 0 bases, with 3 bases lying between them. The CDR3 runs to 14 residues. The CDR3: CASSQAATNEKLFF. In nucleotides, the CDR3 is TGTGCCAGCAGCCAAGCAGCAACTAATGAAAAACTGTTTTTT.